This T cell receptor (beta chain) was retrieved from a study of T cells in Graves' hyperthyroidism and ophthalmopathy. The overall study: Blood from the periphery was taken at initial diagnosis, before any treatment. Study outcomes and limitations: Median prediction lead before ophthalmopathy onset was 6.5 to 7 months with the model.

This clonotype was seen a few times. Its matching antigen is unknown. Since a much larger clone is just one base distant, this may be a read error. In the ophthalmopathy cohort, Clinical Activity Score was at least 3, NOSPECS grade at least 4, and duration under 3 months. Thyroid ultrasound and orbital computed tomography, with clinical symptoms and serum thyroxine and TRAb, informed diagnoses. The source material, RNA transcripts, was used to amplify TCR beta CDR3 regions. The HTBI primer set served for first-round RT-PCR of the TCR CDR3. Each CDR3 protein is one row after TCRdb ran MiXCR on the multiplex PCR reads. The sample yields hundreds of thousands of distinct CDR3 sequences, 24% seen once. The CDR3 is 14 amino acids. The germline V gene has CDR1 SNHLY and CDR2 FYNNEI.

The rearrangement joins TRBV2 to TRBJ1-6; tentative D call: TRBD1 (5 bases). Specimen: blood. The source is a woman between 40 and 50 years old with Graves' ophthalmopathy. This CDR3 reads CASSEWDPNSPLYF. The CDR3 region has the DNA TGTGCCAGCAGTGAATGGGACCCCAATTCACCCCTCTACTTT.